The 27 T cell receptor beta chains in this list originate from one sample, sequenced in a study of beta chain features in type 1 diabetes. These TCRs' antigens remain unknown. Overall study findings and caveats: There was a moderate but significant shortening of TCRB CDR3s in all four CD4+ subsets of Type 1 diabetes patients.

Sequenced material consisted of expressed TCRB transcripts (all of the isolated RNA was reverse transcribed). Generated by immunoSEQ multiplex PCR, the TCRdb table keeps only in-frame clones and is missing some. The sample lists about 650,000 clones; around 12% were seen once. Material: naive CD4+ T cells from blood. The receptors originated from a young man with type 1 diabetes.

This clone was observed a handful of times. This chain joins TRBV5-8 and TRBJ2-5, with D unclear. The length of the CDR3 is 12 residues. Trimming took off 0 bases at V and 2 bases at J, with 2 bases between the two ends. Germline V gives CDR1 SGHTS, CDR2 YDEGEE. This CDR3 is CASSLGQETQYF. CDR3 in DNA: TGTGCCAGCAGCTTGGGTCAAGAGACCCAGTACTTC. The full variable domain, in which reference TRBV5-8 and TRBJ2-5 provide the parts outside the CDR3, is EAGVTQSPTHLIKTRGQQATLRCSPISGHTSVYWYQQALGLGLQFLLWYDEGEERNRGNFPPRFSGRQFPNYSSELNVNALELEDSALYLCASSLGQETQYFGPGTRLLVL.

This clone has just a few counts. Additional DNA sequences in this sample encode the identical CDR3. The chain has TRBV5-6 and TRBJ2-3; D not resolved. V was shortened by 1 base and J by 2 bases, with 5 bases between the two germline ends. This CDR3 has 13 amino acids. From germline, CDR1 is SGHDT and CDR2 YYEEEE. CDR3 loop: CASSLRVTDTQYF. The CDR3 DNA sequence: TGTGCCAGCAGCTTGCGGGTCACAGATACGCAGTATTTT.

The chain combines TRBV7-8 with TRBJ1-5, with TRBD1 matching over 7 bases. This CDR3 comprises 16 residues. V was clipped by 5 bases and J by 2 bases; unmatched bases: 9. In germline, CDR1 is SGHVS, CDR2 FQNEAQ. The CDR3 here is CASSAAGQRRNQPQHF. The CDR3, as DNA: TGTGCCAGCAGCGCTGCGGGACAGAGACGCAATCAGCCCCAGCATTTT.

This clone was detected only a few times. The sample carries other DNA sequences with the same CDR3. The CDR3 DNA follows: TGTGCCAGCAGCCCAGGACAAGGCCTAGCCAAAAACATTCAGTACTTC. Protein sequence: CASSPGQGLAKNIQYF. V usage is TRBV7-9 and J usage is TRBJ2-4; maybe TRBD1 (5 bases). The V gene's germline CDR1 is SEHNR and CDR2 FQNEAQ (reference sequence). CDR3 length: 16 residues. V gave up 5 bases and J gave up 0 bases, with 14 bases separating them. Drawing the rest from reference TRBV7-9 and TRBJ2-4, the complete variable domain is DTGVSQNPRHKITKRGQNVTFRCDPISEHNRLYWYRQTLGQGPEFLTYFQNEAQLEKSRLLSDRFSAERPKGSFSTLEIQRTEQGDSAMYLCASSPGQGLAKNIQYFGAGTRLSVL.

There are a few counts of this clone. The chain links TRBV7-9 to TRBJ1-1; D unclear. From germline, CDR1 is SEHNR and CDR2 FQNEAQ (reference sequence). The CDR3 consists of 14 residues. The V gene lost 5 bases and the J gene lost 0 bases, with 10 bases spanning the gap. The CDR3 DNA reads as TGTGCCAGCAGCCGTTTGACCTTGAACACTGAAGCTTTCTTT. Protein product: CASSRLTLNTEAFF.

The V call is TRBV4-1, the J call TRBJ2-3; 9 bases align to TRBD1. Germline V lookup: CDR1 MGHRA, CDR2 YSYEKL. This CDR3 is 18 amino acids long. Trimming removed 0 bases from V and 3 bases from J; junction bases left unmatched: 10. The CDR3 sequence is CASSQDFGLGTGTDTQYF. The CDR3 DNA reads as TGCGCCAGCAGCCAAGATTTCGGTCTCGGGACAGGGACAGATACGCAGTATTTT.

The V gene is TRBV9, the J gene TRBJ2-3; TRBD2 agrees at 12 bases. V lost 4 bases and J lost 5; bases outside the gene matches: 8. The CDR3 is made up of 16 amino acids. The V gene's germline CDR1 is SGDLS and CDR2 YYNGEE. CDR3 sequence reads: CASSPSSTSGRDTQYF. The CDR3 bases are TGTGCCAGCAGCCCATCTTCGACTAGCGGGAGAGATACGCAGTATTTT.

This clone was counted between two and nine times. The chain links TRBV9 to TRBJ1-2; no clear D gene. Trimming removed 2 bases from V and 5 bases from J, with 13 bases in between. Germline V gene lookup returns CDR1 SGDLS and CDR2 YYNGEE. The length of the CDR3 is 14 residues. In nucleotides, the CDR3 is TGTGCCAGCAGCGTTAACCTCTTACCTTATGGCTACACCTTC. Residues: CASSVNLLPYGYTF.

This clone was seen a few times. V and J are TRBV4-3 and TRBJ1-6, with 7 bases aligning to TRBD1. The CDR3 is made up of 16 amino acids. Germline V gives CDR1 LGHNA, CDR2 YSLEER. V lost 1 base and J lost 10; bases outside the gene matches: 10. The CDR3 region has the DNA TGCGCCAGCAGCCAAGCAATTCCGGGACAGTGGTCACCCCTCCACTTT. It translates to CASSQAIPGQWSPLHF.

The rearrangement uses TRBV6-6 and TRBJ2-1, with D hard to call. Trimming cost V 2 bases and J 7 bases, with 9 bases left between them. The CDR3 is 13 residues long. Germline V gives CDR1 MNHNY, CDR2 SVGAGI (reference sequence). The CDR3 reads CASSYPVGNEQFF. The DNA for the CDR3 is TGTGCCAGCAGTTACCCCGTGGGGAATGAGCAGTTCTTC.

In this sample, this clone turned up a few times. The chain has TRBV7-6 and TRBJ1-2; the D is unclear. CDR1 and CDR2 (germline): SGHVS, FNYEAQ. V lost 0 bases, J lost 3 bases, and 5 bases lay in between. The CDR3 covers 13 residues. Here the CDR3 reads CASSLAQDYGYTF. The DNA of the CDR3 is TGTGCCAGCAGCTTAGCGCAAGACTATGGCTACACCTTC. Full variable domain (remainder filled in from reference TRBV7-6 and TRBJ1-2): GAGVSQSPRYKVTKRGQDVALRCDPISGHVSLYWYRQALGQGPEFLTYFNYEAQQDKSGLPNDRFSAERPEGSISTLTIQRTEQRDSAMYRCASSLAQDYGYTFGSGTRLTVV.

The table lists this clone with a few counts. V usage is TRBV4-3 and J usage is TRBJ2-6; 7 bases line up with TRBD1. Per the germline V gene, CDR1 is LGHNA and CDR2 is YSLEER. Trimming at V came to 3 bases and at J to 0 bases, leaving 2 bases not matched to a gene. The CDR3 consists of 16 residues. The CDR3 is CASSQGQNSGANVLTF. Written as DNA, the CDR3 is TGCGCCAGCAGCCAGGGACAGAACTCTGGGGCCAACGTCCTGACTTTC.

V gene TRBV19 combines with J gene TRBJ2-5; TRBD2 agrees at 11 bases. The germline gives CDR1 LNHDA, CDR2 SQIVND (reference sequence). There are 19 residues in the CDR3. V was pared by 0 bases and J by 6 bases, with 15 bases of the junction left unmatched. DNA of the CDR3: TGTGCCAGTAGTATAGATCTATTTAGCGGGGGGGTTCGTCCGAAGACCCAGTACTTC. This encodes CASSIDLFSGGVRPKTQYF.

At least ten counts were recorded for this clone. The V and J genes are TRBV21-1 and TRBJ2-5; the listed D gene, TRBD2, was not tested against the DNA. TRBV21-1 is described as a pseudogene. The CDR3 consists of 13 residues. This CDR3 reads CASVNGEQETQYF. The CDR3 DNA follows: TGTGCCAGCGTCAACGGGGAACAAGAGACCCAGTACTTC.

This clone was picked up a small number of times. This chain connects TRBV6-5 to TRBJ2-7; D call uncertain. Between the trimmed V and J ends, which lost 2 bases and 3 bases, there was a span of 14 bases. CDR3 length: 15 residues. CDR1 is MNHEY, CDR2 SVGAGI, per germline. The CDR3: CASSYVGSTSYEQYF. In DNA, the CDR3 is TGTGCCAGCAGTTACGTGGGGTCTACGAGCTACGAGCAGTACTTC.

This clone showed up just a few times. The V gene is TRBV4-1, the J gene TRBJ1-2; D is uncertain. This CDR3 is 11 amino acids long. The germline CDR1 and CDR2 sequences are MGHRA and YSYEKL. V gave up 1 base and J gave up 9 bases, with 6 bases separating them. The CDR3 spells CASSQVGSYTF. The DNA of the CDR3 is TGCGCCAGCAGCCAAGTTGGGAGCTACACCTTC.

This clone was found a few times. The V and J genes are TRBV7-2 and TRBJ1-6; a possible D gene is TRBD1 (5 bases). Trimming removed 1 base from V and 9 bases from J, with 13 bases in between. Germline CDR1 SGHTA, CDR2 FQGNSA. The length of the CDR3 is 15 residues. The CDR3: CASSLVGGTSSPLHF. Written as DNA, the CDR3 is TGTGCCAGCAGCTTAGTGGGGGGTACTAGTTCACCCCTCCACTTT. The variable domain in full, completed from reference TRBV7-2 and TRBJ1-6, reads GAGVSQSPSNKVTEKGKDVELRCDPISGHTALYWYRQSLGQGLEFLIYFQGNSAPDKSGLPSDRFSAERTGGSVSTLTIQRTQQEDSAVYLCASSLVGGTSSPLHFGNGTRLTVT.

This clone has only a few counts. The genes are TRBV7-2 and TRBJ1-6; 7 nucleotides align to TRBD1. The V gene's germline CDR1 is SGHTA and CDR2 FQGNSA. The CDR3 loop spans 15 amino acids. V shed 1 base, J shed 7 bases, and the junction held 4 bases outside the gene matches. CDR3 amino acids: CASSLVPGGNSPLHF. The CDR3, as DNA: TGTGCCAGCAGCTTAGTTCCAGGGGGGAATTCACCCCTCCACTTT.

This clone was seen a handful of times. In the same sample, other DNA sequences code for this CDR3. The gene calls are TRBV9 and TRBJ2-1, with TRBD2 identical over 11 bases. The CDR3 has 15 amino acids. Germline CDR1 is SGDLS and CDR2 is YYNGEE. The V and J ends lost 0 bases and 4 bases, in that order; junction bases with no gene match: 0. The CDR3 DNA follows: TGTGCCAGCAGCGTAGCTAGCGGGGGGTACAATGAGCAGTTCTTC. It encodes CASSVASGGYNEQFF.

This clone was counted between two and nine times. The chain joins TRBV30 to TRBJ2-2; a weak D match, TRBD1 (6 bases). The CDR3 sequence is 14 residues long. Per germline, CDR1 GTSNPN and CDR2 SVGIG (reference sequence). Trimming cost V 5 bases and J 2 bases, with 12 bases left between them. CDR3 in DNA: TGTGCCTGGGGGCCGGGACAAAACACCGGGGAGCTGTTTTTT. Encoded protein: CAWGPGQNTGELFF. The entire variable domain, with the rest obtained from reference TRBV30 and TRBJ2-2, is as follows: SQTIHQWPATLVQPVGSPLSLECTVEGTSNPNLYWYRQAAGRGLQLLFYSVGIGQISSEVPQNLSASRPQDRQFILSSKKLLLSDSGFYLCAWGPGQNTGELFFGEGSRLTVL.

This clone has just a few counts. The V and J genes are TRBV28 and TRBJ2-3; 8 positions match TRBD2. The V gene end was trimmed by 4 bases and the J gene end by 1 base; junction bases not matched to a gene: 4. CDR3 length equals 15 residues. From germline, CDR1 is MDHEN and CDR2 SYDVKM. CDR3 sequence: CASSSRGGRTDTQYF. CDR3 DNA: TGTGCCAGCAGTTCTCGGGGGGGCCGCACAGATACGCAGTATTTT.

This chain joins TRBV5-1 and TRBJ1-1, with D maybe TRBD1 (5 bases). Germline V CDR1 and CDR2: SGHRS, YFSETQ. CDR3 size: 16 residues. The V and J ends lost 8 bases and 3 bases respectively, with 23 bases between them. Written as DNA, the CDR3 is TGCGCCAGTCGGGCGGGGGTTTTCGTTGTGGACACTGAAGCTTTCTTT. Its protein is CASRAGVFVVDTEAFF.

This clone was seen a handful of times. The chain is built from TRBV5-1 and TRBJ2-5; possible D gene TRBD1, 6 bases. The V gene lost 3 bases and the J gene lost 4 bases, with 10 bases spanning the gap. CDR1 is SGHRS and CDR2 is YFSETQ in the germline V gene. The CDR3 has 13 amino acids. The CDR3 sequence: CASSSPDRETQYF. In DNA form, the CDR3 reads TGCGCCAGCAGCTCACCGGACAGAGAGACCCAGTACTTC.

CDR3 coding DNA: TGTGCCAGCAGCTTAGCTATGGCAGAAAATTCACCCCTCCACTTT. This translates into CASSLAMAENSPLHF. The V call is TRBV7-9, the J call TRBJ1-6; D is unclear. The CDR3 covers 15 residues. V dropped 0 bases and J dropped 7 bases, with 10 bases sitting between them. The germline V gene has CDR1 SEHNR and CDR2 FQNEAQ (reference sequence).

The chain joins TRBV11-2 to TRBJ2-3; no firm D call. The CDR3 has 16 amino acids. CDR1 and CDR2 (germline): SGHAT, FQNNGV. V lost 4 bases, J lost 0 bases, and 14 bases lay in between. CDR3: CASSSLPSTSTDTQYF. The CDR3 DNA sequence: TGTGCCAGCAGCTCCCTCCCAAGTACTAGCACAGATACGCAGTATTTT.

The chain recombines TRBV10-3 with TRBJ1-2; 8 positions agree with TRBD1. This CDR3 spans 16 amino acids. The junction had 21 bases not matched to a gene; V was cut back by 10 bases and J by 8 bases. Per germline, CDR1 ENHRY and CDR2 SYGVKD. The CDR3, as DNA: TGTGCCAGCAGCACATCGGGGACAGGCCTCGAAGGGGGCTACACCTTC. Encoded protein: CASSTSGTGLEGGYTF.

J is TRBJ2-7 and V is TRBV28; D could derive from TRBD1 or TRBD2 (6 bases each). Germline V gene lookup returns CDR1 MDHEN and CDR2 SYDVKM. V lost 6 bases to trimming and J lost 2 bases, with 17 bases between them. The CDR3 has 15 amino acids. The CDR3 nucleotides read TGTGCCAGCAGCCCGGGGGCCGGGGTTCCCTACGAGCAGTACTTC. Its translation is CASSPGAGVPYEQYF.